One and the same sample provided the 12 T cell receptor beta chains below, sequenced in a study of OX40 agonist ivuxolimab in advanced cancers. TCRdb's table, derived via immunoSEQ multiplex PCR, lists solely in-frame clones and lacks some. The sample includes over 150,000 clones, 94% seen only once; the top ten take around 0.28%. The source was CD4+ or CD8+ T cells sorted from blood, collected in a trial of the OX40 agonist ivuxolimab. The receptors shown here come from an adult with an advanced solid tumor such as melanoma, head and neck, liver or kidney cancer.

This chain uses TRBV9 with TRBJ2-2; 7 positions agree with TRBD1. V trimming: 4 bases; J trimming: 6 bases; junction bases outside the gene matches: 6. The germline V gene encodes CDR1 SGDLS and CDR2 YYNGEE. The CDR3 loop spans 14 amino acids. CDR3 residues: CASSWRQGPGELFF. CDR3 DNA: TGTGCCAGCAGCTGGAGACAGGGTCCCGGGGAGCTGTTTTTT.

This rearrangement joins TRBV11-2 to TRBJ1-1; 7 bases fit TRBD1. The CDR3 contains 16 residues. V lost 5 bases, J lost 1 base, and 10 bases stayed unmatched. The germline V gene has CDR1 SGHAT and CDR2 FQNNGV. The CDR3 here is CASSPTETGSNTEAFF. The DNA of the CDR3 is TGTGCCAGCAGCCCCACCGAGACAGGGTCGAACACTGAAGCTTTCTTT.

This chain joins TRBV6-6 and TRBJ1-5, with TRBD1 identical over 9 bases. The CDR3 is 15 amino acids. Germline V gene sequence: CDR1 MNHNY, CDR2 SVGAGI (reference sequence). Losses at the gene ends were 5 bases for V and 7 bases for J; bases not matched to a gene: 9. The CDR3 DNA is TGTGCCAGCAGTATACCGGGACAGGGTCGACAGCCCCAGCATTTT. Protein product: CASSIPGQGRQPQHF.

The chain uses TRBV18 and TRBJ1-5; D is unclear. The CDR3 has 14 amino acids. V was trimmed by 3 bases and J by 10 bases, leaving 16 bases between them. From germline, CDR1 is KGHSH and CDR2 LQKENI. CDR3 bases: TGTGCCAGCTCACCTCGGACGGAGGTCCATCCCCAGCATTTT. It yields the protein CASSPRTEVHPQHF. Combining the CDR3 with reference TRBV18 and TRBJ1-5 gives the whole variable domain NAGVMQNPRHLVRRRGQEARLRCSPMKGHSHVYWYRQLPEEGLKFMVYLQKENIIDESGMPKERFSAEFPKEGPSILRIQQVVRGDSAAYFCASSPRTEVHPQHFGDGTRLSIL.

The J gene is TRBJ2-7, the V gene TRBV6-5, with 7 bases that match TRBD1. This CDR3 has 11 amino acids. CDR1 and CDR2 from the germline V gene are MNHEY and SVGAGI. With V trimmed by 5 bases and J by 12 bases, 7 bases remained unmatched. The CDR3 sequence: CASSDLQGRYF. The CDR3 DNA sequence: TGTGCCAGCAGTGACCTACAGGGGAGGTACTTC.

This sequence joins TRBV7-9 and TRBJ2-1; D might be TRBD2 (6 bases). V was cut by 4 bases and J by 6 bases, with 28 bases left in between. Germline CDR1 reads SEHNR; CDR2 reads FQNEAQ (reference sequence). This CDR3 has 19 amino acids. CDR3 region: CASSSRRTTTVRVRNEQFF. The CDR3 DNA follows: TGTGCCAGCAGCTCTAGAAGGACTACGACAGTAAGGGTACGCAATGAGCAGTTCTTC.

The V and J genes are TRBV25-1 and TRBJ2-7, with TRBD1 matching 10 bases. There are 14 residues in the CDR3. CDR1 is MGHDK, CDR2 SYGVNS, per germline. Losses at the gene ends were 5 bases for V and 4 bases for J; bases not matched to a gene: 5. CDR3 nucleotides: TGTGCCAGCAGTATGACAGGGGGCACTTACGAGCAGTACTTC. Protein product: CASSMTGGTYEQYF.

V usage is TRBV7-2 and J usage is TRBJ1-2; 8 nucleotides match TRBD1. Germline V lookup: CDR1 SGHTA, CDR2 FQGNSA. The CDR3 length is 14 residues. The trim removed 3 bases at V and 2 bases at J, leaving 2 bases unmatched. CDR3 in DNA: TGTGCCAGCAGCTTCGACAGGGGAAACTATGGCTACACCTTC. Protein sequence: CASSFDRGNYGYTF.

This clone has only one observation. The V call is TRBV7-2, the J call TRBJ1-6; D remains unclear. CDR1 is SGHTA and CDR2 is FQGNSA in the germline V gene. The length of the CDR3 is 16 residues. V lost 2 bases and J lost 0, with 8 bases in between. The CDR3 loop reads CASSLWRSSYNSPLHF. DNA for the CDR3: TGTGCCAGCAGCTTATGGAGGAGCTCCTATAATTCACCCCTCCACTTT.

V is TRBV10-2 and J is TRBJ1-5; D perhaps matches TRBD1 (6 bases). Germline V gene sequence: CDR1 WSHSY, CDR2 SAAADI. This CDR3 has 20 residues. V was shortened by 4 bases and J by 0 bases, with 25 bases between the two germline ends. CDR3 sequence reads: CASSVRPRPGAIYSNQPQHF. CDR3 in DNA: TGCGCCAGCAGTGTAAGGCCGCGGCCAGGGGCGATATATAGCAATCAGCCCCAGCATTTT.

The chain combines TRBV9 with TRBJ1-6; possibly TRBD1 for D (5 bases). Germline CDR1 reads SGDLS; CDR2 reads YYNGEE. The CDR3 has 14 amino acids. Trimming shortened V by 2 bases and J by 9 bases, and 12 bases separated the two germline ends. CDR3 DNA: TGTGCCAGCAGCGTGGGGCAGGACTTTTCACCCCTCCACTTT. Translation: CASSVGQDFSPLHF. The full variable domain, its missing parts supplied by reference TRBV9 and TRBJ1-6, is DSGVTQTPKHLITATGQRVTLRCSPRSGDLSVYWYQQSLDQGLQFLIQYYNGEERAKGNILERFSAQQFPDLHSELNLSSLELGDSALYFCASSVGQDFSPLHFGNGTRLTVT.

The chain joins TRBV19 to TRBJ1-5; D is ambiguous. There are 17 residues in the CDR3. Per the germline V gene, CDR1 is LNHDA and CDR2 is SQIVND (reference sequence). Trimming left V 0 bases short and J 1 base short, with 13 bases between. The CDR3 nucleotides read TGTGCCAGTAGTATAGAAGTGGCCCGAGGGAGCAATCAGCCCCAGCATTTT. The encoded protein is CASSIEVARGSNQPQHF.